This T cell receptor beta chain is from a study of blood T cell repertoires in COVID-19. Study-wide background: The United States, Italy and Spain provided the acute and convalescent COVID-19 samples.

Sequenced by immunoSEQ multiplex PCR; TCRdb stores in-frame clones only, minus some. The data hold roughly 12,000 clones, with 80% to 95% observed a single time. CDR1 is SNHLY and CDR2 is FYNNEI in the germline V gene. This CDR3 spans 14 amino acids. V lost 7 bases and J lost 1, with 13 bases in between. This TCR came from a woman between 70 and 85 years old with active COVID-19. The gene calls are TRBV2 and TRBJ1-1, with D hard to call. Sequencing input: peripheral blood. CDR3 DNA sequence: TGTGCCAGCACTCGGTACTCCGCGAACACTGAAGCTTTCTTT. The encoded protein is CASTRYSANTEAFF.